This entry describes one T cell receptor beta chain. The method was immunoSEQ multiplex PCR; TCRdb's version includes in-frame clones alone and lacks a portion of them. Here the sample spans some 150,000 clones, approximately 82% being singletons. The record originates from a study of blood T cell repertoires in COVID-19. Overall study context: T cells, B-cell-depleted T cells, or PBMCs supplied cDNA or gDNA.

The TCR was taken from a woman between 50 and 59 years old in a cohort sampled during active or convalescent COVID-19. The sequencing sample was made of peripheral blood.

The CDR3 sequence: CAWRRDNNQPQHF. The CDR3 coding sequence is TGTGCCTGGCGACGGGACAACAATCAGCCCCAGCATTTT. This chain joins TRBV30 and TRBJ1-5, with a possible D match to TRBD1 (6 bases). This CDR3 spans 13 amino acids. CDR1 and CDR2 (germline): GTSNPN, SVGIG (reference sequence). The V end lost 5 bases, the J end lost 3 bases, and 11 bases lay between the germline ends.